One and the same sample provided the 26 T cell receptor beta chains below, sequenced in a study of OX40 agonist ivuxolimab in advanced cancers. Method: immunoSEQ multiplex PCR; TCRdb's copy keeps in-frame clones and lacks some. The sample shows 76,000 or so clones, over 75% of them seen only once. Sequencing used CD4+ or CD8+ T cells sorted from blood, obtained in a trial of the OX40 agonist ivuxolimab. These receptors all stem from an adult with an advanced solid tumor such as melanoma, head and neck, liver or kidney cancer.

The chain recombines TRBV19 with TRBJ2-5; D may be TRBD1 (6 bases). CDR3 length: 12 residues. V was cut by 3 bases and J by 5 bases, with 7 bases left in between. Looked up from germline, CDR1 is LNHDA and CDR2 is SQIVND (reference sequence). CDR3 sequence reads: CASSIQGETQYF. CDR3 coding DNA: TGTGCCAGTAGTATTCAGGGGGAGACCCAGTACTTC.

This clone was detected only once. The V and J genes are TRBV6-5 and TRBJ1-2, with no clear D. The CDR3 loop spans 12 amino acids. Deletions cut 8 bases from V and 4 bases from J, with 11 bases between. The V gene's germline CDR1 is MNHEY and CDR2 SVGAGI. The CDR3 coding sequence is TGTGCCAGCTTTCGCGCGGCCTATGGCTACACCTTC. This sequence encodes CASFRAAYGYTF.

The gene calls are TRBV12-5 and TRBJ1-3; D is ambiguous. V dropped 1 base and J dropped 6 bases, with 7 bases sitting between them. The germline gives CDR1 LGHNT, CDR2 FRNRAP. The CDR3 totals 13 residues. The CDR3 spells CASGLGSTNTIYF. In nucleotides, the CDR3 is TGTGCTAGTGGTTTGGGCAGCACAAACACCATATATTTT.

This clone showed up just once. J is TRBJ2-7 and V is TRBV6-6, with D tentatively TRBD1 (6 bases). The length of the CDR3 is 14 residues. The V and J ends lost 4 bases and 3 bases respectively, with 13 bases between them. Germline V gene lookup returns CDR1 MNHNY and CDR2 SVGAGI (reference sequence). The CDR3, as DNA: TGTGCCAGCAGTTTGGCAGGGGATAACTACGAGCAGTACTTC. Protein product: CASSLAGDNYEQYF.

The CDR3, as DNA: TGCAGCGCGGACAGGACCAACACCGGGGAGCTGTTTTTT. It translates to CSADRTNTGELFF. The V and J genes are TRBV29-1 and TRBJ2-2; 7 bases fit TRBD1. Unmatched junction bases numbered 4, after V lost 7 bases and J lost 2 bases. Germline CDR1 is SQVTM and CDR2 is ANQGSEA. The CDR3 has 13 amino acids.

This chain joins TRBV7-2 and TRBJ1-5; a weak D match, TRBD1 (5 bases). Germline CDR1 reads SGHTA; CDR2 reads FQGNSA. The CDR3 contains 17 residues. Between the trimmed V and J ends, which lost 1 base and 0 bases, there was a span of 13 bases. The CDR3 coding sequence is TGTGCCAGCAGCTTAGTGTCCGGGGGGGGTAGCAATCAGCCCCAGCATTTT. Translation gives CASSLVSGGGSNQPQHF.

This chain connects TRBV11-1 to TRBJ2-5; 7 nucleotides match TRBD2. The CDR3 totals 16 residues. Germline V gives CDR1 SGHAT, CDR2 FQDESV (reference sequence). The V gene end was trimmed by 4 bases and the J gene end by 4 bases; junction bases not matched to a gene: 12. The DNA of the CDR3 is TGTGCCAGCAGCTCTCGCCGCGGGGGAGTAGCAGAGACCCAGTACTTC. It encodes CASSSRRGGVAETQYF.

This chain joins TRBV5-1 and TRBJ2-5; 8 positions agree with TRBD1. The germline V gene encodes CDR1 SGHRS and CDR2 YFSETQ. The CDR3 extends over 15 amino acids. V was clipped by 4 bases and J by 4 bases; unmatched bases: 9. In DNA, the CDR3 is TGCGCCAGCAGCCTGGGGACAGGAGATGGAGAGACCCAGTACTTC. Translated: CASSLGTGDGETQYF.

This chain uses TRBV19 with TRBJ2-3; 8 bases are a match to TRBD2. The germline CDR1 and CDR2 sequences are LNHDA and SQIVND (reference sequence). The J segment lost 1 base and the V segment lost 10 bases, leaving 4 bases of the junction unmatched. This CDR3 has 13 residues. CDR3 in amino acids: CATRGGRTDTQYF. The CDR3 bases are TGTGCCACCCGGGGGGGGCGCACAGATACGCAGTATTTT.

V usage is TRBV30 and J usage is TRBJ2-3; 8 positions match TRBD1. The CDR3 totals 13 residues. Germline V gives CDR1 GTSNPN, CDR2 SVGIG (reference sequence). The J segment lost 0 bases and the V segment lost 6 bases, leaving 2 bases of the junction unmatched. CDR3 bases: TGTGCCTGTGACAGGGGTAGCACAGATACGCAGTATTTT. Residues: CACDRGSTDTQYF.

The chain carries TRBV6-5 and TRBJ1-1, with 9 bases fitting TRBD1. The CDR3 runs 15 residues. From germline, CDR1 is MNHEY and CDR2 SVGAGI. Trimming removed 2 bases from V and 4 bases from J; junction bases left unmatched: 5. CDR3 bases: TGTGCCAGCAGTTACGGGCAGACAGGGGGCACTGAAGCTTTCTTT. This codes for CASSYGQTGGTEAFF.

This clone was found a few times. V usage is TRBV21-1 and J usage is TRBJ1-2; TRBD1 reflects the table's D call only, with no check against the DNA. TRBV21-1 is flagged as a pseudogene. The CDR3 totals 16 residues. CDR3 DNA sequence: TGTGCCAGCAGCGAAAGGGGCAGGGGCGTTAACTATGGCTACACCTTC. Protein sequence: CASSERGRGVNYGYTF.

This chain uses TRBV7-2 with TRBJ1-1, with D perhaps TRBD1 (5 bases). The CDR3 extends over 15 amino acids. CDR1 is SGHTA, CDR2 FQGNSA, per germline. With 1 base removed from V and 0 bases from J, the gap between germline ends came to 9 bases. CDR3 sequence: CASSLGPGLNTEAFF. As DNA, the CDR3 is TGTGCCAGCAGCTTAGGTCCAGGGCTGAACACTGAAGCTTTCTTT.

This clone has more than one count but fewer than ten. The V call is TRBV2, the J call TRBJ2-2; D not resolved. This CDR3 spans 15 amino acids. Trimming pared 0 bases from V and 1 base from J, leaving 6 bases between. CDR1 is SNHLY and CDR2 is FYNNEI in the germline V gene. CDR3 in amino acids: CASSEAPGNTGELFF. CDR3 coding DNA: TGTGCCAGCAGTGAAGCCCCAGGGAACACCGGGGAGCTGTTTTTT.

The V gene is TRBV7-6, the J gene TRBJ2-3; 9 positions match TRBD2. V lost 5 bases and J lost 1; bases outside the gene matches: 10. The length of the CDR3 is 17 residues. The V gene's germline CDR1 is SGHVS and CDR2 FNYEAQ. CDR3 nucleotide sequence: TGTGCCAGCAGCCCACGGGGGGCTAGCGGGGGCACAGATACGCAGTATTTT. It encodes CASSPRGASGGTDTQYF.

The chain is built from TRBV6-6 and TRBJ1-1; D is unclear. The germline V and J ends were trimmed by 2 bases and 1 base, with 8 bases remaining between them. The V gene's germline CDR1 is MNHNY and CDR2 SVGAGI (reference sequence). CDR3 size: 14 residues. CDR3 DNA: TGTGCCAGCAGTTACGCCTCAGGGAACACTGAAGCTTTCTTT. This translates into CASSYASGNTEAFF.

The chain employs TRBV5-1 and TRBJ1-4; 9 nucleotides line up with TRBD1. The CDR3 spans 17 residues. CDR1 is SGHRS and CDR2 is YFSETQ in the germline V gene. V lost 6 bases, J lost 0 bases, and 9 bases stayed unmatched. CDR3 nucleotide sequence: TGCGCCAGCACACAGGGGGCTCCGGGCCCAACTAATGAAAAACTGTTTTTT. It specifies CASTQGAPGPTNEKLFF.

The chain is built from TRBV7-3 and TRBJ2-5; D may be TRBD1 or TRBD2 (5 bases each). Germline values: CDR1 SGHTA, CDR2 FQGTGA. V was cut by 4 bases and J by 0 bases, with 6 bases left in between. The CDR3 has 13 amino acids. As DNA, the CDR3 is TGTGCCAGCAGCTCGGGACACCAAGAGACCCAGTACTTC. Residues: CASSSGHQETQYF.

This clone was observed a few times. The rearrangement joins TRBV18 to TRBJ2-7; D not certain. In germline, CDR1 is KGHSH, CDR2 LQKENI. The length of the CDR3 is 12 residues. V was cut by 6 bases and J by 7 bases, with 13 bases left in between. CDR3 DNA sequence: TGTGCCAGCTCGCCATACAACGATGAGCAGTACTTC. Amino acids: CASSPYNDEQYF.

V usage is TRBV28 and J usage is TRBJ2-6; no reliable D call. Germline-derived CDR1 and CDR2 are MDHEN and SYDVKM. V lost 5 bases to trimming and J lost 5 bases, with 22 bases between them. The CDR3 has 18 amino acids. Here the CDR3 DNA reads TGTGCCAGCAGTGTCACCTTCTTGACACAAGGTCGGGCCAACGTCCTGACTTTC. It translates to CASSVTFLTQGRANVLTF.

The rearrangement joins TRBV4-2 to TRBJ2-5, with D unclear. The CDR3 is made up of 15 amino acids. Germline V gene lookup returns CDR1 LGHNA and CDR2 YNFKEQ. Trimming shortened V by 1 base and J by 2 bases, and 11 bases separated the two germline ends. The CDR3: CASSQASGKQETQYF. The CDR3 region has the DNA TGTGCCAGCAGCCAAGCGTCCGGTAAGCAAGAGACCCAGTACTTC.

The chain couples TRBV11-2 to TRBJ2-7; D is possibly TRBD2 (7 bases). The CDR3 covers 16 residues. The ends were cut back, 6 bases at V and 3 bases at J, with 21 bases in the middle. Germline V gene data show CDR1 as SGHAT and CDR2 as FQNNGV. The CDR3 nucleotides are TGTGCCAGCAGTACATCTCGGGGGGCGTACTACTACGAGCAGTACTTC. Translating gives CASSTSRGAYYYEQYF.

The chain carries TRBV20-1 and TRBJ1-2; maybe TRBD1 (5 bases). V was pared by 0 bases and J by 8 bases, with 7 bases between. This CDR3 has 11 amino acids. Germline V lookup: CDR1 DFQATT, CDR2 SNEGSKA (reference sequence). The CDR3 bases are TGCAGTGCTAGAGATCAGGGCGGCTACACCTTC. Amino acid sequence: CSARDQGGYTF.

The rearrangement links TRBV19 to TRBJ2-6; D unresolved. V lost 7 bases to trimming and J lost 3 bases, with 13 bases between them. CDR3 length: 15 amino acids. Germline V gives CDR1 LNHDA, CDR2 SQIVND (reference sequence). The CDR3 DNA is TGTGCCAGTAATATCCCCACGGGTGGGGCCAACGTCCTGACTTTC. It translates to CASNIPTGGANVLTF.

The V and J genes are TRBV7-9 and TRBJ1-5; no clear D. Germline V gene sequence: CDR1 SEHNR, CDR2 FQNEAQ (reference sequence). The CDR3 sequence is 15 residues long. Trimming took off 0 bases at V and 3 bases at J, with 9 bases between the two ends. The CDR3 here is CASSLAGQVNQPQHF. The CDR3 DNA reads as TGTGCCAGCAGCTTAGCGGGCCAGGTCAATCAGCCCCAGCATTTT.

V gene TRBV25-1 combines with J gene TRBJ2-7; unclear D gene. The CDR3 loop spans 14 amino acids. Germline V gives CDR1 MGHDK, CDR2 SYGVNS. V dropped 4 bases and J dropped 0 bases, with 10 bases sitting between them. The CDR3 DNA follows: TGTGCCAGCAGTGCCGTCGACGGCTCCTACGAGCAGTACTTC. Encoded protein: CASSAVDGSYEQYF.